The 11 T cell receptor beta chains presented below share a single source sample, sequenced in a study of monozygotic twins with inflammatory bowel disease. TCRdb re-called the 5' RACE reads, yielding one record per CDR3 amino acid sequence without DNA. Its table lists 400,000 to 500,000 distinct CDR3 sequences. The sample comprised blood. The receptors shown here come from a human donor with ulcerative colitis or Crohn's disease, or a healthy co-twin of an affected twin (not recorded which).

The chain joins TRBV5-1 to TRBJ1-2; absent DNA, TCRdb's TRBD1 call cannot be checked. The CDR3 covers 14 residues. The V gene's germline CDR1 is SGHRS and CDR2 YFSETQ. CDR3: CASRLDSDRGGYTF.

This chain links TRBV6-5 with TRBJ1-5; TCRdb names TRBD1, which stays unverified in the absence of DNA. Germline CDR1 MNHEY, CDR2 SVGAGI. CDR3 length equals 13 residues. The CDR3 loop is CASKQGAGQPQHF.

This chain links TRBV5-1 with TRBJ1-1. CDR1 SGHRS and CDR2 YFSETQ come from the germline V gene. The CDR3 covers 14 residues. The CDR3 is CASSLTGWDTEAFF. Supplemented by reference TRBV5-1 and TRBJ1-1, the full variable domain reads KAGVTQTPRYLIKTRGQQVTLSCSPISGHRSVSWYQQTPGQGLQFLFEYFSETQRNKGNFPGRFSGRQFSNSRSEMNVSTLELGDSALYLCASSLTGWDTEAFFGQGTRLTVV.

CDR3 sequence reads: CASSLILMTGIPGELFF. The chain couples TRBV2 to TRBJ2-2; the TCRdb D gene call, TRBD1, has no DNA to confirm it. Per germline, CDR1 SNHLY and CDR2 FYNNEI. The length of the CDR3 is 17 residues.

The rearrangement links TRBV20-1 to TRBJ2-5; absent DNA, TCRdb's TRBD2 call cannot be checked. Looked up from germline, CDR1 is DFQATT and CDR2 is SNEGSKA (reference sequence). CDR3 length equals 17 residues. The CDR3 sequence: CSADQPGLAGGRETQYF.

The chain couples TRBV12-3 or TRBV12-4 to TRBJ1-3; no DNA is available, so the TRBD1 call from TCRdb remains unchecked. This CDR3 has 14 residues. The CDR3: CASSATGTIDTIYF.

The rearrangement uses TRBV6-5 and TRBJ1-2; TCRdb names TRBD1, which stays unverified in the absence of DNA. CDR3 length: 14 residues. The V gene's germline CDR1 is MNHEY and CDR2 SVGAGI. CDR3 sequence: CASSFGGSSSGYTF.

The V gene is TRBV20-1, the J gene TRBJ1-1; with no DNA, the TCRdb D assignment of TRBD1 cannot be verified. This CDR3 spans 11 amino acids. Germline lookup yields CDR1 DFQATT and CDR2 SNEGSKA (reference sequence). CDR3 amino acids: CAPTGVTEAFF.

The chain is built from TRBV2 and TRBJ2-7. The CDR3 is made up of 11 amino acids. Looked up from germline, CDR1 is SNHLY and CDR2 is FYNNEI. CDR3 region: CASSVQYEQYF.

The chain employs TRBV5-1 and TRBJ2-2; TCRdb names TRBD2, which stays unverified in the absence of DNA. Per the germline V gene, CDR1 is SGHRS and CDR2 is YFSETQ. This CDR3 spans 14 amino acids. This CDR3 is CASSLERADGELFF.

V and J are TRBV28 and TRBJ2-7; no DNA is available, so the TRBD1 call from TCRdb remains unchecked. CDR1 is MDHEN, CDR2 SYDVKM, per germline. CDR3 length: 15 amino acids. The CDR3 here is CASSSPGQGTDEQYF.